The sequence of this T cell receptor beta chain was determined in a study of T cell responses to AZD1222 COVID-19 vaccine. Study findings and constraints: Donors skewed white British and female; clonal diversity was possibly underestimated.

V was cut by 2 bases and J by 1 base, with 8 bases left in between. The CDR3 consists of 14 residues. Germline assignment: CDR1 SGHTA and CDR2 FQGNSA. This clone has only one observation. Its antigen is undetermined. TCRdb keeps only in-frame clones here, not all; method: immunoSEQ multiplex PCR. The data contain fewer than 110,000 clones, about nine tenths of them singletons. The chain links TRBV7-2 to TRBJ1-1; D uncertain. The sequence was collected from an adult in good health. Sequenced material: peripheral blood, taken on day 0 of AZD1222 vaccination. This chain's CDR3 is CASSLPGGNTEAFF. The CDR3 coding sequence is TGTGCCAGCAGCTTACCTGGAGGGAACACTGAAGCTTTCTTT.